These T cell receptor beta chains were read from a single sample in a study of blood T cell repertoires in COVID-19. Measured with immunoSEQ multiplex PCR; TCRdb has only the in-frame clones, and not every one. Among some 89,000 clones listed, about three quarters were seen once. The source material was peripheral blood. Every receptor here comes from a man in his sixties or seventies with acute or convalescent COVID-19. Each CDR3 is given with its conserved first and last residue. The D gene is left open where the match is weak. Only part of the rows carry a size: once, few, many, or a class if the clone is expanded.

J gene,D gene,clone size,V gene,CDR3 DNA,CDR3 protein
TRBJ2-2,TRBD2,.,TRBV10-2,TGCGCCAGCAGTGGGGCTAGCGGGAGGGCCGGGGAGCTGTTTTTT,CASSGASGRAGELFF
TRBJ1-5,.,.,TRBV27,TGTGCCAGCAGTTCCCTTTTCAATCAGCCCCAGCATTTT,CASSSLFNQPQHF
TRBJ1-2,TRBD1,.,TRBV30,TGTGCCTGGAGGTCAGGGGGATTCTATGGCTACACCTTC,CAWRSGGFYGYTF
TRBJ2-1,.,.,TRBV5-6,TGTGCCAGCAGCTTATTGGCAGGGCTCTCCTACAATGAGCAGTTCTTC,CASSLLAGLSYNEQFF
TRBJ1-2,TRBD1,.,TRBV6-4,TGTGCCAGCAGGGCCCAAACAGGGGTTGGCTATGGCTACACCTTC,CASRAQTGVGYGYTF
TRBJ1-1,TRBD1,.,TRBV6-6,TGTGCCAGCAGGGCCGGGACAGGGATCACTGAAGCTTTCTTT,CASRAGTGITEAFF
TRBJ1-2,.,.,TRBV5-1,TGCGCCAGCAGCTTGGGGGGTCGGGGGACCGTCTATGGCTACACCTTC,CASSLGGRGTVYGYTF
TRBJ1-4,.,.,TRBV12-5,TGTGCTAGTGGTTTGGACTTCCCAGGGGTCCGTTGGGCAACTAATGAAAAACTGTTTTTT,CASGLDFPGVRWATNEKLFF
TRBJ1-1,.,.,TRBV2,TGTGCCAGCAGTGACAGGGCCTATCCTTTCTTT,CASSDRAYPFF
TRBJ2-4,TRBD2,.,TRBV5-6,TGTGCCAGCAGCTTTCTAGCGGGGCTAGCCAAAAACATTCAGTACTTC,CASSFLAGLAKNIQYF
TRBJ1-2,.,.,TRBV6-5,TGTGCCAGCAGTTACGGACAGTCCTATGGCTACACCTTC,CASSYGQSYGYTF
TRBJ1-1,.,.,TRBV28,TGTGCCAGCGGAACCAGGGCGGGGTTCATCACTGAAGCTTTCTTT,CASGTRAGFITEAFF
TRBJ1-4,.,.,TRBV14,TGTGCCAGCCGGGGATATAATGAAAAACTGTTTTTT,CASRGYNEKLFF
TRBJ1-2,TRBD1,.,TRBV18,TGTGCCAGCTCACGGGACCTGACAGGGGGTTATGGCTACACCTTC,CASSRDLTGGYGYTF
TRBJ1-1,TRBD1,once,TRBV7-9,TGTGCCAGCAGGGGGACAGGGGGCTTTGAAGCTTTCTTT,CASRGTGGFEAFF
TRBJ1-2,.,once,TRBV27,TGTGCCAGCAGTCCCGTGGGGGGACGGAACTATGGCTACACCTTC,CASSPVGGRNYGYTF
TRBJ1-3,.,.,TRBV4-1,TGCGCCAGCAGCCTTCAGGGTTGGGACACCATATATTTT,CASSLQGWDTIYF
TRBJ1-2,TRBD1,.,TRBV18,TGTGCCAGCTCTGAGACAGGGGGCCACGATGGCTACACCTTC,CASSETGGHDGYTF
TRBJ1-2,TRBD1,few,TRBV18,TGTGCCAGCTCACCCCTGGGGACAGCCGGCAACTATGGCTACACCTTC,CASSPLGTAGNYGYTF
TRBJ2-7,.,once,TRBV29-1,TGCAGCGGTTTGACAGGCTCCTACGAGCAGTACTTC,CSGLTGSYEQYF
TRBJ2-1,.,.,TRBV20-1,TGCAGTGCTTCCGAACAGGATGAGCAGTTCTTC,CSASEQDEQFF
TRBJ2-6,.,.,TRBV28,TGTGCCAGCAGTTTAATGCGGCGGGCCTCCACTGGGGCCAACGTCCTGACTTTC,CASSLMRRASTGANVLTF
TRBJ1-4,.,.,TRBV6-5,TGTGCCAGCGGGCGGGTAGAAAAACTGTTTTTT,CASGRVEKLFF
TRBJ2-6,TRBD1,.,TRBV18,TGTGCCAGCTCACTGCGGACAGGGGGCCTCTCTGGGGCCAACGTCCTGACTTTC,CASSLRTGGLSGANVLTF
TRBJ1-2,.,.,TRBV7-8,TGTGCCAGCAGCATGGGGGGTTATGGCTACACCTTC,CASSMGGYGYTF
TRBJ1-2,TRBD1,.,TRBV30,TGTGCCTGGAGGACAGGGGACTATGGCTACACCTTC,CAWRTGDYGYTF
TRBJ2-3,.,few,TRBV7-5,TGTGCCAGAAATTTTGGGAGGAGCACAGATACGCAGTATTTT,CARNFGRSTDTQYF
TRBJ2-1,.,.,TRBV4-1,TGCGCCAGCGAAGGGGGCTACAATGAGCAGTTCTTC,CASEGGYNEQFF
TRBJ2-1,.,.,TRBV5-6,TGTGCCAGCAGCTTGCTGGGCCCCCCGAACAATGAGCAGTTCTTC,CASSLLGPPNNEQFF
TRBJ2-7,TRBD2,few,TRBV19,TGTGCCAGTAGTAATGGGTGGACTAGCGGGACTTACGAGCAGTACTTC,CASSNGWTSGTYEQYF
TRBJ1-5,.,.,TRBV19,TGTGCCAGTAGTATCAAAGACAGCTATCAGCCCCAGCATTTT,CASSIKDSYQPQHF
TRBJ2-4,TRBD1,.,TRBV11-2,TGTGCCAGCAGCTCTCACCCTCAAGGGACAGCCATCGGCATTCAGTACTTC,CASSSHPQGTAIGIQYF
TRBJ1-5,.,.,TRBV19,TGTGCCAGTAGTATAGTAGCGGCAGATAATCAGCCCCAGCATTTT,CASSIVAADNQPQHF
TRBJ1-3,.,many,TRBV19,TGTGCCAGTAGTATAGTTACAGCCTCTGGAAACACCATATATTTT,CASSIVTASGNTIYF
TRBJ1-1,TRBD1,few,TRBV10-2,TGCGCCAGCAGTACCGACAGGGGGCGGGGGGAAGCTTTCTTT,CASSTDRGRGEAFF
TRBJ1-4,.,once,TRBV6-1,TGTGCCAGCAGTGATAAGGGGTGGGGTACTAATGAAAAACTGTTTTTT,CASSDKGWGTNEKLFF
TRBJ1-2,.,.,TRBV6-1,TGTGCCAGCAGTGAAGGGGGGGGACACTATGGCTACACCTTC,CASSEGGGHYGYTF
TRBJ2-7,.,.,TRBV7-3,TGTGCCAGCAGCTCTTCGGGACTGAGCTCCTACGAGCAGTACTTC,CASSSSGLSSYEQYF
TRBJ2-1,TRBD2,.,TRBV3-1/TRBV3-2,TGTGCCAGCTATTCTAGCGGGACGGGCAATGAGCAGTTCTTC,CASYSSGTGNEQFF
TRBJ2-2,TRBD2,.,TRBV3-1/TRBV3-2,TGTGCCAGCAGCCAAGATATGAGACTAGCGGGGATCGCTGGCACCGGGGAGCTGTTTTTT,CASSQDMRLAGIAGTGELFF
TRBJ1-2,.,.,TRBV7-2,TGTGCCAGCAGCTTTGACAGTCTCAATTCCTATGGCTACACCTTC,CASSFDSLNSYGYTF
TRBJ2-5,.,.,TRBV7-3,TGTGCCAGCAGCCGGGACAATAAAGAGACCCAGTACTTC,CASSRDNKETQYF
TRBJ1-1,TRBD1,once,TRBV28,TGTGCCAGCATAGGACAGGGGGCGGGCACTGAAGCTTTCTTT,CASIGQGAGTEAFF
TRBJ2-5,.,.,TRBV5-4,TGTGCCAGCAGCTTGGCTTTGGGAGGAGCTCAAGAGACCCAGTACTTC,CASSLALGGAQETQYF
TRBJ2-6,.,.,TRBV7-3,TGTGCCAGCAGCTTAAGTCACTCTGGGGCCAACGTCCTGACTTTC,CASSLSHSGANVLTF
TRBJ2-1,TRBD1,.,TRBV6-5,TGTGCCAGCAGGTATACAGGGGTCGCCTACAATGAGCAGTTCTTC,CASRYTGVAYNEQFF
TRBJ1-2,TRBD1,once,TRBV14,TGTGCCAGCAGCCCAGGACAGGGAGGGGGCTATGGCTACACCTTC,CASSPGQGGGYGYTF
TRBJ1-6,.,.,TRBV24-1,TGTGCCACCAGTGATTTTCACGACAAAGATTCACCCCTCCACTTT,CATSDFHDKDSPLHF
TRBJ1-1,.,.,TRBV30,TGTGCCTGGAGTGTTTCGGGGGGGCCCCCTTCCCGAGCTTTCTTT,CAWSVSGGPPSRAFF
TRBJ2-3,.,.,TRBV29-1,TGCAGCGTTTATGACAGAGGATTTAGCACAGATACGCAGTATTTT,CSVYDRGFSTDTQYF
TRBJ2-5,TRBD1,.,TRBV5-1,TGCGCCAGCAGCTCCTCAGGGGGCCTCCAAGAGACCCAGTACTTC,CASSSSGGLQETQYF
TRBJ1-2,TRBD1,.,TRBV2,TGTGCCAGCAGGGCGCCGGGACAGGGGGCATGGGGCTACACCTTC,CASRAPGQGAWGYTF
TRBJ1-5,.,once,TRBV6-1,TGTGCCAGCAGTGAATTTGGTGCGGGCAATCAGCCCCAGCATTTT,CASSEFGAGNQPQHF
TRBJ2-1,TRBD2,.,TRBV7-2,TGTGCCAGCAGCCCCTATAGCGGGGCAAACAATGAGCAGTTCTTC,CASSPYSGANNEQFF
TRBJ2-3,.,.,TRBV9,TGTGCCAGCAGCGTAACAGGGTTTTACACAGATACGCAGTATTTT,CASSVTGFYTDTQYF
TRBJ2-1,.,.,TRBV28,TGTGCCAGCAACAGTAACAATGAGCAGTTCTTC,CASNSNNEQFF
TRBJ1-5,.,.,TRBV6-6,TGTGCCAGCAGTGACCACACAGGGAACCGGTGGCCCCAGCATTTT,CASSDHTGNRWPQHF